The next 21 T cell receptor beta chains were all read from a single sample in a study of blood T cell repertoires in COVID-19. Measured with immunoSEQ multiplex PCR; TCRdb has only the in-frame clones, and not every one. This sample has about 180,000 clones; roughly 84% occur once, and the top ten carry about 7%. The sequencing input was peripheral blood. These receptors originate from a middle-aged woman with COVID-19, enrolled during active disease.

This chain connects TRBV3-1 (or the pseudogene TRBV3-2) to TRBJ2-1, with a possible D match to TRBD2 (6 bases). The CDR3 covers 16 residues. The ends were cut back, 6 bases at V and 1 base at J, with 16 bases in the middle. Germline V gives CDR1 LGHDT, CDR2 YNNKEL (reference sequence). The CDR3 DNA is TGTGCCAGCAGAGAATCTACCGGGACTTCCTACAATGAGCAGTTCTTC. Translated: CASRESTGTSYNEQFF.

This sequence joins TRBV5-5 and TRBJ2-7, with no clear D. Trimming took 1 base from V and 4 from J, leaving 12 bases between them. This CDR3 comprises 14 residues. The germline V gene has CDR1 SGHKS and CDR2 YYEKEE (reference sequence). The CDR3 loop is CASSLREKIYEQYF. The DNA of the CDR3 is TGTGCCAGCAGCTTGAGAGAAAAGATATACGAGCAGTACTTC.

This clone showed up just a few times. The V gene is TRBV19, the J gene TRBJ1-1, with TRBD1 matching 7 bases. After removal of 8 bases from V and 0 bases from J, the junction contained 9 bases not matched to a gene. There are 15 residues in the CDR3. CDR1 and CDR2 (germline): LNHDA, SQIVND (reference sequence). CDR3 residues: CASRRQGPMNTEAFF. The CDR3 region has the DNA TGTGCCAGTCGCCGACAGGGCCCCATGAACACTGAAGCTTTCTTT.

The rearrangement joins TRBV5-4 to TRBJ2-7, with 12 bases fitting TRBD2. The CDR3 consists of 16 residues. Germline V gene lookup returns CDR1 SGHNT and CDR2 YYREEE (reference sequence). V shed 4 bases, J shed 5 bases, and the junction held 10 bases outside the gene matches. The CDR3 bases are TGTGCCAGCAGCCAGCGGACTAGCGGGACCTCGAACGAGCAGTACTTC. Its translation is CASSQRTSGTSNEQYF.

V and J are TRBV7-2 and TRBJ2-3; maybe TRBD2 (6 bases). This CDR3 is built from 15 residues. CDR1 and CDR2 (germline): SGHTA, FQGNSA. Trimming stripped 4 bases from V and 2 bases from J, with 13 bases between. The CDR3 DNA follows: TGTGCCAGCAGCTCTTCCGGACTATCCACAGATACGCAGTATTTT. This gives the protein CASSSSGLSTDTQYF.

The genes are TRBV5-1 and TRBJ1-6; 9 positions match TRBD1. V was clipped by 1 base and J by 8 bases; unmatched bases: 7. Germline V lookup: CDR1 SGHRS, CDR2 YFSETQ. This CDR3 region has 16 residues. The CDR3 coding sequence is TGCGCCAGCAGCTTGTCCCCACAGGGGGCGGATTCACCCCTCCACTTT. Translation: CASSLSPQGADSPLHF.

The CDR3 DNA reads TGCAGCGTTGACGGGCAGGGGAGCTCCTACAATGAGCAGTTCTTC. Amino acids: CSVDGQGSSYNEQFF. The rearrangement uses TRBV29-1 and TRBJ2-1, with a weak D call TRBD1 (6 bases). The CDR3 runs 15 residues. The V gene lost 3 bases and the J gene lost 0 bases, with 12 bases spanning the gap. CDR1 and CDR2 (germline): SQVTM, ANQGSEA.

This chain uses TRBV5-4 with TRBJ1-2; 7 bases are shared with TRBD1. V lost 3 bases to trimming and J lost 4 bases; unmatched junction nucleotides: 3. CDR3 length equals 13 residues. Germline CDR1 reads SGHNT; CDR2 reads YYREEE (reference sequence). The DNA of the CDR3 is TGTGCCAGCAGCTCCGGGACAGCCTATGGCTACACCTTC. Translating it yields CASSSGTAYGYTF.

This clone was picked up one time. This chain connects TRBV10-3 to TRBJ2-1; 13 bases map to TRBD2. The germline gives CDR1 ENHRY, CDR2 SYGVKD. The CDR3 extends over 17 amino acids. V trimming: 5 bases; J trimming: 5 bases; junction bases outside the gene matches: 9. The CDR3 DNA reads as TGTGCCATCAGTCAGGGACTAGCGGGAACTCAGGACAATGAGCAGTTCTTC. Amino acids: CAISQGLAGTQDNEQFF.

This chain joins TRBV27 and TRBJ2-2; no clear D gene. The CDR3 has 19 amino acids. Looked up from germline, CDR1 is MNHEY and CDR2 is SMNVEV (reference sequence). The ends were cut back, 1 base at V and 0 bases at J, with 18 bases in the middle. CDR3: CASSLFFSGGQPNTGELFF. DNA of the CDR3: TGTGCCAGCAGTTTATTTTTCTCTGGTGGGCAGCCGAACACCGGGGAGCTGTTTTTT.

The rearrangement links TRBV11-2 to TRBJ1-5, with 7 nucleotides matching TRBD1. Germline loops: CDR1 SGHAT, CDR2 FQNNGV. V shed 5 bases and J 2 bases; nucleotides not matched to a gene: 3. This CDR3 comprises 14 residues. CDR3 nucleotide sequence: TGTGCCAGCAGCAAAGGACAGGGCAATCAGCCCCAGCATTTT. Translated, it gives CASSKGQGNQPQHF.

The chain joins TRBV7-9 to TRBJ1-1, with D perhaps TRBD1 (5 bases). V shed 1 base and J shed 2 bases, with 8 bases lying between them. The CDR3 runs 14 residues. Germline V gives CDR1 SEHNR, CDR2 FQNEAQ (reference sequence). As DNA, the CDR3 is TGTGCCAGCAGCTTAGGGGACTACAACACTGAAGCTTTCTTT. It is translated as CASSLGDYNTEAFF.

The J gene is TRBJ2-1, the V gene TRBV28; D is possibly TRBD2 (5 bases). This CDR3 is built from 15 residues. The V end lost 6 bases, the J end lost 0 bases, and 12 bases lay between the germline ends. Germline assignment: CDR1 MDHEN and CDR2 SYDVKM. The CDR3 DNA reads TGTGCCAGCAGGGTAGCGTTTAGCTCCTACAATGAGCAGTTCTTC. This codes for CASRVAFSSYNEQFF.

This clone was found a few times. The chain has TRBV6-5 and TRBJ1-2; a possible D gene is TRBD1 (5 bases). Germline CDR1 is MNHEY and CDR2 is SVGAGI. This CDR3 has 14 amino acids. V shed 2 bases and J shed 8 bases, with 15 bases lying between them. The CDR3 bases are TGTGCCAGCAGTTACGGGACTAAGAGCGGGGGCTACACCTTC. This encodes CASSYGTKSGGYTF.

There are a few counts of this clone. J is TRBJ2-1 and V is TRBV29-1; D call uncertain. This CDR3 is 11 amino acids long. The germline V and J ends were trimmed by 5 bases and 8 bases, with 10 bases remaining between them. Germline V gives CDR1 SQVTM, CDR2 ANQGSEA. CDR3 residues: CSVRGAHEQFF. As DNA, the CDR3 is TGCAGCGTTAGAGGCGCACATGAGCAGTTCTTC.

The gene calls are TRBV7-8 and TRBJ1-1; possible D gene TRBD1, 5 bases. Germline V gene data show CDR1 as SGHVS and CDR2 as FQNEAQ. V was trimmed by 5 bases and J by 2 bases, leaving 15 bases between them. The CDR3 contains 15 residues. The CDR3 reads CASSRRSGGNTEAFF. CDR3 DNA sequence: TGTGCCAGCAGCCGTCGGTCGGGGGGTAACACTGAAGCTTTCTTT.

The chain joins TRBV12-3 or TRBV12-4 to TRBJ2-5, with a possible D match to TRBD2 (5 bases). V lost 5 bases to trimming and J lost 2 bases, with 6 bases between them. The CDR3 runs to 12 residues. The CDR3 sequence is CASSRLQETQYF. CDR3 DNA: TGTGCCAGCAGTCGACTACAAGAGACCCAGTACTTC.

The CDR3, as DNA: TGTGCCAGTAGTACTACAGGGGGCGGCTACGAGCAGTACTTC. Its translation: CASSTTGGGYEQYF. The V call is TRBV19, the J call TRBJ2-7; 9 nucleotides line up with TRBD1. CDR1 and CDR2 from the germline V gene are LNHDA and SQIVND (reference sequence). The CDR3 is 14 amino acids. Unmatched junction bases numbered 4, after V lost 4 bases and J lost 3 bases.

The rearrangement joins TRBV13 to TRBJ2-2, with TRBD2 matching 12 bases. The germline V gene has CDR1 PRHDT and CDR2 FYEKMQ (reference sequence). The CDR3 contains 19 residues. With 5 bases clipped from V and 0 bases from J, the junction kept 10 bases outside the gene matches. The CDR3 is CASSPRTTSGGTNTGELFF. For the CDR3, the DNA is TGTGCCAGCAGCCCACGAACGACTAGCGGGGGTACGAACACCGGGGAGCTGTTTTTT.

The chain couples TRBV11-2 to TRBJ2-5; TRBD2 matches at 8 bases. With V trimmed by 5 bases and J by 2 bases, 7 bases remained unmatched. CDR3 length equals 15 residues. Germline CDR1 reads SGHAT; CDR2 reads FQNNGV. The CDR3 DNA reads TGTGCCAGCAGCCGCAGGCGGGGGGTACAAGAGACCCAGTACTTC. This codes for CASSRRRGVQETQYF.

The J gene is TRBJ1-1, the V gene TRBV14, with D possibly being TRBD1 (6 bases). Trimming cost V 5 bases and J 7 bases, with 11 bases left between them. This CDR3 is 12 amino acids long. Germline-derived CDR1 and CDR2 are SGHDN and FVKESK. CDR3 loop: CASSDTGIEAFF. The CDR3 nucleotides read TGTGCCAGCAGCGATACAGGGATTGAAGCTTTCTTT.